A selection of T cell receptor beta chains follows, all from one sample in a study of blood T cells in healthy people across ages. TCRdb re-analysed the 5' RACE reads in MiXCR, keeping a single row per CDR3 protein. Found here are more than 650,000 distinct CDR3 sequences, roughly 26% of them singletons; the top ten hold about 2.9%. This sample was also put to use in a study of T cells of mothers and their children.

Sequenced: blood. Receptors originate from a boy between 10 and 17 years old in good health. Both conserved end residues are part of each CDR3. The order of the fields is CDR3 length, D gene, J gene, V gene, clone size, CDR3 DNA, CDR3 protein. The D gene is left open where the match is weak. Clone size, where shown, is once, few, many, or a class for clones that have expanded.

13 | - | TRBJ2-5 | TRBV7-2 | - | TGTGCCAGCAGCTTAGGCAGGATAAAGACCCAGTACTTC | CASSLGRIKTQYF
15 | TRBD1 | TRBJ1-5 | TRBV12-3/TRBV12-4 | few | TGTGCCAGCAGTTTAGTGGGACAGGGGAACCAGCCCCAGCATTTT | CASSLVGQGNQPQHF
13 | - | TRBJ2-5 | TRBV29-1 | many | TGCAGCGTTGGTGCCGGGGAGTGGGAGACCCAGTACTTC | CSVGAGEWETQYF
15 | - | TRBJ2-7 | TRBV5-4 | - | TGTACCAGCAGCTTAGGGACACCGATCTCCTACGAGCAGTACTTC | CTSSLGTPISYEQYF
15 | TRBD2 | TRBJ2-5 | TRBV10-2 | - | TGCGCCAGCAGTGAGATCGGGGGGGGGCGAGAGACCCAGTACTTC | CASSEIGGGRETQYF
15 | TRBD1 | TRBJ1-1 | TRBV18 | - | TGTGCCAGCTCACCGGGACAGGGGACAAACACTGAAGCTTTCTTT | CASSPGQGTNTEAFF
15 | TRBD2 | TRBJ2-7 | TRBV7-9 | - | TGTGCCAGCAGCATAACTAGCGGGGGCTCCTACGAGCAGTACTTC | CASSITSGGSYEQYF
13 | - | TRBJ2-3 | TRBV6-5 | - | TGTGCCAGCTGTAGGGGATCCACAGATACGCAGTATTTT | CASCRGSTDTQYF
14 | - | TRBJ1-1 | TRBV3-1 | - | TGTGCCAGCAGCCAAAAAGCTCTTACCACTGAAGCTTTCTTT | CASSQKALTTEAFF
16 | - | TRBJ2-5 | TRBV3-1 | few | TGTGCCAGCAGCCAAGCGGCTAGTCGACTTGAAGAGACCCAGTACTTC | CASSQAASRLEETQYF
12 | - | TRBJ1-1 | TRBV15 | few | TGTGCCACCAGCAGATTAAACACTGAAGCTTTCTTT | CATSRLNTEAFF
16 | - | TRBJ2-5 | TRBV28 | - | TGTGCCAGCAGCCGCATTGAGACTACAGCCGCGGAGACCCAGTACTTC | CASSRIETTAAETQYF
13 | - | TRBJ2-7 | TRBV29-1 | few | TGCAGCGTTCAGAGGGGGTTTGCTTACGAGCAGTACTTC | CSVQRGFAYEQYF
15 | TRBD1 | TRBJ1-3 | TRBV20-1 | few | TGCAGTGCCACGAAGGGGGCCCTACCCGGAAACACCATATATTTT | CSATKGALPGNTIYF
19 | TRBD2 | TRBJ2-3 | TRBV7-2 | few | TGTGCCAGCAGCTTAAACCGGACTAGCGGGGTCCAAAGGGGAGATACGCAGTATTTT | CASSLNRTSGVQRGDTQYF
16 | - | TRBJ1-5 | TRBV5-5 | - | TGTGCCAGCAGCTTGTATCCAGACTATAGCAATCAGCCCCAGCATTTT | CASSLYPDYSNQPQHF
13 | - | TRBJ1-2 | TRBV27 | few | TGTGCCAGCAGTTTAGGGAGGTTGGATGGCTACACCTTC | CASSLGRLDGYTF
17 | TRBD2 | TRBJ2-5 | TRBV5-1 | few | TGCGCCAGCAGCTTGGCAGCGGGGCCCTTTGAGGTAGAGACCCAGTACTTC | CASSLAAGPFEVETQYF
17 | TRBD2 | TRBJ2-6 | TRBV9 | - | TGTGCCGGCAGCGGGACGACAGCCAACTCTGGGGCCAACGTCCTGACTTTC | CAGSGTTANSGANVLTF
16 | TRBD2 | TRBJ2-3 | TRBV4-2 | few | TGTGCCAGCAGCCCCGGGACTAGCGGGGGGGCGGATACGCAGTATTTT | CASSPGTSGGADTQYF
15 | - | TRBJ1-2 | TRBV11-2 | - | TGTGCCAGCAGCTTAACGCAAAAAACTAACTATGGCTACACCTTC | CASSLTQKTNYGYTF
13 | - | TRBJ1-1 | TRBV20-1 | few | TGCAGTGCTAGAGTTGGGGTTAACACTGAAGCTTTCTTT | CSARVGVNTEAFF
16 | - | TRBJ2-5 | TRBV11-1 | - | TGTGCCAGCAGCTTTGGTCAGGAATCACCTGGGGAGACCCAGTACTTC | CASSFGQESPGETQYF
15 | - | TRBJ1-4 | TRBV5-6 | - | TGTGCCAGCAGCCCCTCGGGGGGCTTAAGTGAAAAACTGTTTTTT | CASSPSGGLSEKLFF
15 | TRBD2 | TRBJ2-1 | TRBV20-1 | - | TGCAGTGCTTCCCTGGGACTAGCCTGGCCGGGGGAGCAGTTCTTC | CSASLGLAWPGEQFF
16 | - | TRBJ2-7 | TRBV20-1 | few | TGCAGTGCTGCATCCCCGGTACCCGGGCAACGCTACGAGCAGTACTTC | CSAASPVPGQRYEQYF
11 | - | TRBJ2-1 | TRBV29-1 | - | TGCAGCGTTGCAGGGGTGGGTGAGCAGTTCTTC | CSVAGVGEQFF
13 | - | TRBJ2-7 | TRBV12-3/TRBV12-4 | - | TGTGCCAGCAGCAAGGACCCCGCCTACGAGCAGTACTTC | CASSKDPAYEQYF
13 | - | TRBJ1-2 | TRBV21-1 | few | TGTGCCAGCAGCAGCAGACTCCTCTATGGCTACACCTTC | CASSSRLLYGYTF
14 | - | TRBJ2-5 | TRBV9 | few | TGTGCCAGCAGCGTAGACCCACGCGTGGAGACCCAGTACTTC | CASSVDPRVETQYF
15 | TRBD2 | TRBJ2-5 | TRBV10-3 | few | TGTGCCATCAGTGAGAGAAGCGGGGCCCAAGAGACCCAGTACTTC | CAISERSGAQETQYF
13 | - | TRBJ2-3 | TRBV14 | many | TGTGCCAGCAGCCCCCGCTGGATGGATACGCAGTATTTT | CASSPRWMDTQYF
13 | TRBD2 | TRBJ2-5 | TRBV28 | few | TGTGCCAGCAGTTTATTCCGGGGGGGGACCCAGTACTTC | CASSLFRGGTQYF
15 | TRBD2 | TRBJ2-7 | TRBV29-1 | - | TGCAGCGTTGAAACTGCGGGGGACGAAAACTACGAGCAGTACTTC | CSVETAGDENYEQYF
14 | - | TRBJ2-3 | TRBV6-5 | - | TGTGCCAGCAGTTACTCAGGGCCCTTAGATACGCAGTATTTT | CASSYSGPLDTQYF
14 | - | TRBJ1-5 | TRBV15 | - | TGTGCCACCAGCAGAGGGGTGATATATCAGCCCCAGCATTTT | CATSRGVIYQPQHF
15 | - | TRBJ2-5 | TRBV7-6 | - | TGTGCCAGCAGCTTTCTGGACTACTTTCAAGAGACCCAGTACTTC | CASSFLDYFQETQYF
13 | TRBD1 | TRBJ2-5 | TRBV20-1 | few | TGCAGTGCTAATGGACAGGGGCGGGAGACCCAGTACTTC | CSANGQGRETQYF
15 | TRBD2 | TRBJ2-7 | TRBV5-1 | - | TGCGCCAGCAGCTGGACCCCAGCGGGGGACTACGAGCAGTACTTC | CASSWTPAGDYEQYF